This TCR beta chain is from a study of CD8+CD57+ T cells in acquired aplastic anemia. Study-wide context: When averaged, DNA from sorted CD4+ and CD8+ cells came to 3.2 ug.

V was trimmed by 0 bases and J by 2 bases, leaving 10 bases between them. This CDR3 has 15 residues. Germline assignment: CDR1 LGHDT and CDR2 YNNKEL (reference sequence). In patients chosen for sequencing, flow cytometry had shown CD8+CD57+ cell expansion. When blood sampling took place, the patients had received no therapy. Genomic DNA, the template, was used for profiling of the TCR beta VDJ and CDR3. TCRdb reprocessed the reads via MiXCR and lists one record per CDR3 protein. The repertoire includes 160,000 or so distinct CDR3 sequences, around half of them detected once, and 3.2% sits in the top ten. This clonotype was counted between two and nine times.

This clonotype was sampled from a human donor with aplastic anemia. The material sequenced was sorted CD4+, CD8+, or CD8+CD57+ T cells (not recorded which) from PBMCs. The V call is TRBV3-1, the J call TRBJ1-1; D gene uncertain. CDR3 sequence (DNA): TGTGCCAGCAGCCAAGAGTCGGGTACCAACACTGAAGCTTTCTTT. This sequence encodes CASSQESGTNTEAFF.